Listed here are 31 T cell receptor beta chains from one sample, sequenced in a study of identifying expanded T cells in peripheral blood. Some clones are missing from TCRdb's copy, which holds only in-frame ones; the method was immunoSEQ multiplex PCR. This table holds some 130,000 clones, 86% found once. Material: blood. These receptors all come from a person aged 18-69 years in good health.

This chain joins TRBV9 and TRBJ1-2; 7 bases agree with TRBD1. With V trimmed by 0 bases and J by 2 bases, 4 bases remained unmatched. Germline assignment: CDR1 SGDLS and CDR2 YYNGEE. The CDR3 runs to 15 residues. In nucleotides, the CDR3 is TGTGCCAGCAGCGTAGATGGCAGGGGGAACTATGGCTACACCTTC. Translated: CASSVDGRGNYGYTF.

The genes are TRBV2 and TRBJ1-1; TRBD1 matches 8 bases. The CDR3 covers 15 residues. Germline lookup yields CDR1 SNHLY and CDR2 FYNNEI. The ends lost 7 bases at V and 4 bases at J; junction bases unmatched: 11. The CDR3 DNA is TGTGCCAGCACGTACGGACAGGGATTGGCCACTGAAGCTTTCTTT. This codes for CASTYGQGLATEAFF.

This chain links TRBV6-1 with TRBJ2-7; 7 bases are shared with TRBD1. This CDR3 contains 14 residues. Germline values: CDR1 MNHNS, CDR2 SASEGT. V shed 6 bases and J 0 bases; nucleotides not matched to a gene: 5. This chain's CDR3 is CASRDGTASYEQYF. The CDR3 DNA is TGTGCCAGCAGGGACGGGACAGCCTCCTACGAGCAGTACTTC.

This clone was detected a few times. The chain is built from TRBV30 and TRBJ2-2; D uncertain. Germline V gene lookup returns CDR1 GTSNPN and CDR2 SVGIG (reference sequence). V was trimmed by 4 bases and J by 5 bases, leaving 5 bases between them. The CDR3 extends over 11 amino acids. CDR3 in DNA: TGTGCCTGGAAGGGAACCGGGGAGCTGTTTTTT. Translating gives CAWKGTGELFF.

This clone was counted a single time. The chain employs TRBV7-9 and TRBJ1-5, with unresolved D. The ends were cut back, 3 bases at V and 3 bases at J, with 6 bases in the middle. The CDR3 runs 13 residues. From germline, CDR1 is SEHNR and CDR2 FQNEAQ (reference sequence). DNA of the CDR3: TGTGCCAGCAGCTTGGGTTACAATCAGCCCCAGCATTTT. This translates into CASSLGYNQPQHF.

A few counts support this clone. CDR3 amino acids: CASSLGTSNQPQHF. Written as DNA, the CDR3 is TGTGCCAGTAGTCTAGGGACAAGCAATCAGCCCCAGCATTTT. The chain uses TRBV19 and TRBJ1-5; a weak D match, TRBD1 (6 bases). The CDR3 has 14 amino acids. V was shortened by 5 bases and J by 1 base, with 9 bases between the two germline ends. Germline V lookup: CDR1 LNHDA, CDR2 SQIVND (reference sequence).

CDR3 nucleotides: TGTGCCAGCAGCTTAGAGCTGCAGGGCGGAGATCAGCCCCAGCATTTT. Its translation is CASSLELQGGDQPQHF. The chain couples TRBV7-9 to TRBJ1-5, with D possibly TRBD1 on 5 matching bases. Germline V gene data show CDR1 as SEHNR and CDR2 as FQNEAQ (reference sequence). The V gene lost 1 base and the J gene lost 5 bases, with 15 bases spanning the gap. This CDR3 is built from 16 residues.

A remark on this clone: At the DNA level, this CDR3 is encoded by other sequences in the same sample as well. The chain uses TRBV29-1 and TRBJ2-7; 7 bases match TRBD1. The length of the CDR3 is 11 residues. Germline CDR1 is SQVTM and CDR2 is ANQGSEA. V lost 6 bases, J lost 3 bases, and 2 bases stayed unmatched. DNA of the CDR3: TGCAGCGTGGGGGACAGCTACGAGCAGTACTTC. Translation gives CSVGDSYEQYF.

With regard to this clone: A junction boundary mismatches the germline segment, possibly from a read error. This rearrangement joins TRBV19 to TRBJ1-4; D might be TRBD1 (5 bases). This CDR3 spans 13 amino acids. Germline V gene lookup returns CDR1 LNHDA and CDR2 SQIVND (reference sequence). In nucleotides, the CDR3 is TGTGCCAGTAGTTCTCCCACGGGGGACGGGGGACCCTTT. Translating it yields CASSSPTGDGGPF.

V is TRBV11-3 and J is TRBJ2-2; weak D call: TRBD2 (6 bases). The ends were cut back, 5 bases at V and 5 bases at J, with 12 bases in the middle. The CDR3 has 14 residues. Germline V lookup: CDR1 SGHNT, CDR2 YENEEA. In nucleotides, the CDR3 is TGTGCCAGCAGCCCCCTTGGGGGGACCGGGGAGCTGTTTTTT. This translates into CASSPLGGTGELFF.

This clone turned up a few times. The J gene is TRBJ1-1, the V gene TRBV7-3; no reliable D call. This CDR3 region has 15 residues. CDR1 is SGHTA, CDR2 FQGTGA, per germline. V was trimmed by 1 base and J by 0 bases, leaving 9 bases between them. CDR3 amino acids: CASSLMPALNTEAFF. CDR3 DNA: TGTGCCAGCAGCTTAATGCCGGCTCTGAACACTGAAGCTTTCTTT. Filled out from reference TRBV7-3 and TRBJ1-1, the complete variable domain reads GAGVSQTPSNKVTEKGKYVELRCDPISGHTALYWYRQSLGQGPEFLIYFQGTGAADDSGLPNDRFFAVRPEGSVSTLKIQRTERGDSAVYLCASSLMPALNTEAFFGQGTRLTVV.

CDR3: CASSLWTGRSDEQFF. The CDR3 nucleotides read TGTGCCAGCAGCTTATGGACAGGGAGGTCCGATGAGCAGTTCTTC. V is TRBV7-6 and J is TRBJ2-1; 8 nucleotides agree with TRBD1. Trimming removed 2 bases from V and 8 bases from J; junction bases left unmatched: 8. The CDR3 contains 15 residues. Germline V gene data show CDR1 as SGHVS and CDR2 as FNYEAQ.

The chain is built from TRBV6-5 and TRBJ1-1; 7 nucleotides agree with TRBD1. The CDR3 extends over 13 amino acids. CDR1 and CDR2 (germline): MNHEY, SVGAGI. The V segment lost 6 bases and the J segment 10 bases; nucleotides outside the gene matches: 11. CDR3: CASSTTQGDGAFF. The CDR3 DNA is TGTGCCAGCAGCACTACCCAGGGGGACGGAGCTTTCTTT.

The CDR3: CASSPTAEAKNIQYF. As DNA, the CDR3 is TGTGCCAGCAGTCCTACAGCGGAAGCCAAAAACATTCAGTACTTC. The chain couples TRBV6-6 to TRBJ2-4; perhaps TRBD2 as D (5 bases). The CDR3 has 15 residues. In germline, CDR1 is MNHNY, CDR2 SVGAGI (reference sequence). V was pared by 5 bases and J by 0 bases, with 11 bases between.

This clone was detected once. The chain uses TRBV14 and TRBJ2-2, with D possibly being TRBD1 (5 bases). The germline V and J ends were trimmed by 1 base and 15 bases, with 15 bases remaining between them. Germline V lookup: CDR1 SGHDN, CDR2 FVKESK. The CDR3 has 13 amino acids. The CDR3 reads CASSQARQGRVFF. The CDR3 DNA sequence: TGTGCCAGCAGCCAAGCGCGCCAGGGTAGGGTGTTTTTT.

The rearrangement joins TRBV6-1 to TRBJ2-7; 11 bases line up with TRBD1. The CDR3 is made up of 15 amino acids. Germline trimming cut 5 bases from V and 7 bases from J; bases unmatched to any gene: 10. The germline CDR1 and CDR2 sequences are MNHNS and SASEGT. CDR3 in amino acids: CASSPFGTGGGEQYF. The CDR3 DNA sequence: TGTGCCAGCAGTCCCTTTGGGACAGGGGGTGGGGAGCAGTACTTC.

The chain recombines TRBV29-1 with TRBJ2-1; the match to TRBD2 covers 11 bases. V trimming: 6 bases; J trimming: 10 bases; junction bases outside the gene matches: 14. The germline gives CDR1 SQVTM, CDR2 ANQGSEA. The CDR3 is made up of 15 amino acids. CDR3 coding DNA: TGCAGCGTCTCCTACTATAGCGGGAGGGCCAGGGAGCAGTTCTTC. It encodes CSVSYYSGRAREQFF.

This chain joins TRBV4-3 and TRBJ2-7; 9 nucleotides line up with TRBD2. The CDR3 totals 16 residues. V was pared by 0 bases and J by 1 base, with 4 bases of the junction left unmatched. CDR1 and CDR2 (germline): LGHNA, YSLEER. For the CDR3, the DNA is TGCGCCAGCAGCCAAGAAAGGAGCGGGGGGTCCTACGAGCAGTACTTC. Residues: CASSQERSGGSYEQYF.

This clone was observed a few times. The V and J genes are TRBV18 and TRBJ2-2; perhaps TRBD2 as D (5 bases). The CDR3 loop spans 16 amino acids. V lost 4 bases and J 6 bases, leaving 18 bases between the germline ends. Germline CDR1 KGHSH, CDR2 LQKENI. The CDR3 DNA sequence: TGTGCCAGCTCACTCGGGCCCGGAGGAGTCGCCGGGGAGCTGTTTTTT. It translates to CASSLGPGGVAGELFF.

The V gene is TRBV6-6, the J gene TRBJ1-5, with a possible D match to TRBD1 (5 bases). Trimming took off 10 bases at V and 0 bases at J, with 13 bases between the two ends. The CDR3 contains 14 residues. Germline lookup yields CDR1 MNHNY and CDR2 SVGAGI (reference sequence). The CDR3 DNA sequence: TGTGCCACGCAGGCCGGGGGTAGCAATCAGCCCCAGCATTTT. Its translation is CATQAGGSNQPQHF.

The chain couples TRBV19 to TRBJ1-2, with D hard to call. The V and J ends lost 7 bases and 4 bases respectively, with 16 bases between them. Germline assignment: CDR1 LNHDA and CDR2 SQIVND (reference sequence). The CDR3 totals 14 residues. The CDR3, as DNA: TGTGCCAGTACCTCTGGGGTGGGCGCCTATGGCTACACCTTC. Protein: CASTSGVGAYGYTF.

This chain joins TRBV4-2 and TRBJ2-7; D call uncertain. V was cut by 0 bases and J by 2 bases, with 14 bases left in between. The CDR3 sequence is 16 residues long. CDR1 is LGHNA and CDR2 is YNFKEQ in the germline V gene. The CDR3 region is CASSQDPSDNAYEQYF. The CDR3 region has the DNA TGTGCCAGCAGCCAAGATCCCAGCGACAACGCCTACGAGCAGTACTTC.

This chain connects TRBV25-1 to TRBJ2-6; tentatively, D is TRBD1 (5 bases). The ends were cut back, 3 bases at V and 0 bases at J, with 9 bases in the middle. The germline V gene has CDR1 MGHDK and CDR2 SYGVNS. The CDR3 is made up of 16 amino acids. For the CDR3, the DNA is TGTGCCAGCAGTGAGGGGCGGATCTCTGGGGCCAACGTCCTGACTTTC. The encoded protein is CASSEGRISGANVLTF.

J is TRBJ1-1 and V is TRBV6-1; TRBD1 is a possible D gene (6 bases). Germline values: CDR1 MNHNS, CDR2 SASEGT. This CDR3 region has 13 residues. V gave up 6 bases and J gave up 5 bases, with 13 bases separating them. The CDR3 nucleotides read TGTGCCAGCAGGGAGACAGGAGGGACTGAAGCTTTCTTT. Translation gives CASRETGGTEAFF.

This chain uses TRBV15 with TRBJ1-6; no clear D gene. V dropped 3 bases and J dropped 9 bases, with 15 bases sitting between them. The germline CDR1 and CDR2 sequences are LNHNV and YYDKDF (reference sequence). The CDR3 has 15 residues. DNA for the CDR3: TGTGCCACCAGCAGGGACCTTAAAAGGTTTTCACCCCTCCACTTT. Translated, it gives CATSRDLKRFSPLHF.

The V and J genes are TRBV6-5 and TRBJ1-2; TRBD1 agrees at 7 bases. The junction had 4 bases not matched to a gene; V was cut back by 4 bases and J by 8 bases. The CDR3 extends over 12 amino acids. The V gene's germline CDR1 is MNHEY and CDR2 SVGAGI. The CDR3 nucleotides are TGTGCCAGCAGTTCGGACAGGACAGGCTACACCTTC. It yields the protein CASSSDRTGYTF.

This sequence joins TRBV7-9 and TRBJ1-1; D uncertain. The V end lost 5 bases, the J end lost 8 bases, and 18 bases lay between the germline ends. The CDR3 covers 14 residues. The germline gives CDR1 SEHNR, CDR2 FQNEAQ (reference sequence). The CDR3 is CASSTSGRRIEAFF. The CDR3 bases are TGTGCCAGCAGCACCTCAGGACGGCGGATAGAAGCTTTCTTT.

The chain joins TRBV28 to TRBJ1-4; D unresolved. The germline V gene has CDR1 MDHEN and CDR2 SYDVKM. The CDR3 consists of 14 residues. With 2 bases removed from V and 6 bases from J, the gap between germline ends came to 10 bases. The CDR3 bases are TGTGCCAGCAGTTTAGGCAGGTCGTATGAAAAACTGTTTTTT. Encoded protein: CASSLGRSYEKLFF.

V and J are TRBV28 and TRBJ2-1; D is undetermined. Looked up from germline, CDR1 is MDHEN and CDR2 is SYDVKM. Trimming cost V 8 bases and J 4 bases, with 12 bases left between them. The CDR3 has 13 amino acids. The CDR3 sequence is CASGSLEYNEQFF. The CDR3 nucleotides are TGTGCCAGCGGTAGCCTAGAATACAATGAGCAGTTCTTC.

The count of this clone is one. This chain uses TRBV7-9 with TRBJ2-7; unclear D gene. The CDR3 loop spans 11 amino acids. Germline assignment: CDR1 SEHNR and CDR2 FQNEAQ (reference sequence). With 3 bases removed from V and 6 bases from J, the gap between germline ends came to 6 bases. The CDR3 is CASSLSREQYF. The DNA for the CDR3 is TGTGCCAGCAGCTTGTCACGCGAGCAGTACTTC. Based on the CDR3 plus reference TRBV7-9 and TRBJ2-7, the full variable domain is DTGVSQNPRHKITKRGQNVTFRCDPISEHNRLYWYRQTLGQGPEFLTYFQNEAQLEKSRLLSDRFSAERPKGSFSTLEIQRTEQGDSAMYLCASSLSREQYFGPGTRLTVT.

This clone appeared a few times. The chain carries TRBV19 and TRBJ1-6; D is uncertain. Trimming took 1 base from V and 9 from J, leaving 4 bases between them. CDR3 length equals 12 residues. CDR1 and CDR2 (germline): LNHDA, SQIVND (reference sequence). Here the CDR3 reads CASSIVGSPLHF. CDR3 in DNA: TGTGCCAGTAGTATAGTAGGTTCACCCCTCCACTTT.